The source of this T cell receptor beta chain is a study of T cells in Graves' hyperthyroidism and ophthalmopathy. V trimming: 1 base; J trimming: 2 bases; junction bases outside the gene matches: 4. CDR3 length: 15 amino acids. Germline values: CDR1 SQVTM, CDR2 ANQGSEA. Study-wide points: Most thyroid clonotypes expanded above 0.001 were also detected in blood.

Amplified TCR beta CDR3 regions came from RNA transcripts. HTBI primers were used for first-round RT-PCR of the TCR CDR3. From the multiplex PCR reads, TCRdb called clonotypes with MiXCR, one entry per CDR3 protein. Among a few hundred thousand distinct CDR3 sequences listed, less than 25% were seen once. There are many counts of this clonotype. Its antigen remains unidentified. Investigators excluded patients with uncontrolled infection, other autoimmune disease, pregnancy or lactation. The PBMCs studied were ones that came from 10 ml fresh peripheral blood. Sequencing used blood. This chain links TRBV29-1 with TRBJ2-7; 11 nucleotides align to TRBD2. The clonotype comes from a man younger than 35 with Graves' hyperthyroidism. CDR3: CSVEGLAGGTYEQYF. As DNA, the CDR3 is TGCAGCGTTGAAGGGCTAGCGGGGGGCACCTACGAGCAGTACTTC.